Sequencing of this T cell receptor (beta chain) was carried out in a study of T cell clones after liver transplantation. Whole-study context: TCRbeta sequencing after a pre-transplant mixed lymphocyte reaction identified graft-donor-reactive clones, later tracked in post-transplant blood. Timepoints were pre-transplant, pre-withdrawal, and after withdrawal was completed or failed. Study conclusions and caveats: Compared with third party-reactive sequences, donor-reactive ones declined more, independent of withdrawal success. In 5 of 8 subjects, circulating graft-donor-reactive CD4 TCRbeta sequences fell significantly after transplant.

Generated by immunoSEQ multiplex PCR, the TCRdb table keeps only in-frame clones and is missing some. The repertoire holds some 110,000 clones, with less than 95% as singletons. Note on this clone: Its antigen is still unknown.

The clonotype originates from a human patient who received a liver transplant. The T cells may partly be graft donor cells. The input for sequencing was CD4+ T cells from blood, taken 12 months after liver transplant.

The CDR3 region is CASSEAGTGGETQYF. DNA of the CDR3: TGTGCCAGCAGCGAGGCCGGGACAGGGGGAGAGACCCAGTACTTC. The chain recombines TRBV5-6 with TRBJ2-5; 11 bases fit TRBD1. Trimming cost V 4 bases and J 4 bases; bases outside gene matches: 6. Per germline, CDR1 SGHDT and CDR2 YYEEEE. The CDR3 loop spans 15 amino acids.